This TCR beta chain was recovered during a study of shared clonotypes between healthy human individuals. Naive CD8 cells comprised CD45RO-negative, CCR7-positively selected cells, excluding terminally differentiated effector memory CD45RA+ cells. Using approximately 200 ng DNA, tens of thousands of T cell genomes, the sorted-subset replicate PCRs were run. Some clones are missing from TCRdb's copy, which holds only in-frame ones; the method was immunoSEQ multiplex PCR. Of about 2 million clones in the sample, about 95% are singletons; the top ten hold about 1.1%. Between the trimmed V and J ends, which lost 5 bases and 7 bases, there was a span of 14 bases. The CDR3 totals 13 residues. Germline lookup yields CDR1 MNHEY and CDR2 SVGAGI.

The chain links TRBV6-5 to TRBJ2-5; possible D gene TRBD1, 6 bases. The receptor was isolated from a man between 18 and 29 years old in good health. Sequencing input: naive CD8+ T cells sorted from blood. The CDR3 region is CASSNRERWTQYF. DNA for the CDR3: TGTGCCAGCAGTAACAGGGAACGGTGGACCCAGTACTTC.